This TCR beta chain stems from a study of cytomegalovirus exposure and HLA in healthy donors. The donors comprised healthy bone marrow donors. The PCR was carried out with 60 Vbeta primers and 13 Jbeta primers. Measured with immunoSEQ multiplex PCR; TCRdb has only the in-frame clones, and not every one. The sample has more than 95,000 clones, around two thirds seen once. Details on this clone: This specimen includes other DNA sequences encoding the same CDR3.

Specimen: PBMCs. The sequence was obtained from a man aged 60-69 years in good health and CMV-seropositive.

CDR3 nucleotides: TGTGCCAGCGCCAAACCGGGACAGATATACAATGAGCAGTTCTTC. Its translation: CASAKPGQIYNEQFF. The chain uses TRBV6-5 and TRBJ2-1; 7 bases agree with TRBD1. Trimming at V came to 8 bases and at J to 4 bases, leaving 11 bases not matched to a gene. Germline values: CDR1 MNHEY, CDR2 SVGAGI. There are 15 residues in the CDR3.